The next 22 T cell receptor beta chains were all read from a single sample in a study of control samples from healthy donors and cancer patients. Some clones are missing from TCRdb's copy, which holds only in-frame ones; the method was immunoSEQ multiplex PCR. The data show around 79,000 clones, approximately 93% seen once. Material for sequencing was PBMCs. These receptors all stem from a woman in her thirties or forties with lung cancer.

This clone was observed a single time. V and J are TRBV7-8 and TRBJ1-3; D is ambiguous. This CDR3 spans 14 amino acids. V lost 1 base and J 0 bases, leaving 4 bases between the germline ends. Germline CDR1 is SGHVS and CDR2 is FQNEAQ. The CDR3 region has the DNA TGTGCCAGCAGCTTAGAAGTCTCTGGAAACACCATATATTTT. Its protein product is CASSLEVSGNTIYF.

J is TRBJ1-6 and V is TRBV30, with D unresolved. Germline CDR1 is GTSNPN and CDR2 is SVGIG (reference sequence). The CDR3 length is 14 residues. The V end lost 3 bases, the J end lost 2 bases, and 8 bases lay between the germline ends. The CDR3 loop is CAWRSVTYNSPLHF. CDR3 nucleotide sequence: TGTGCCTGGAGGTCCGTCACCTATAATTCACCCCTCCACTTT.

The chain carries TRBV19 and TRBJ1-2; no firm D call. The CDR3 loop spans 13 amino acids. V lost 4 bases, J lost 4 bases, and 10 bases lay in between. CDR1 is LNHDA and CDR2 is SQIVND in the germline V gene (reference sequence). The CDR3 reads CASSTTGSYGYTF. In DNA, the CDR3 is TGTGCCAGTAGTACGACCGGGTCCTATGGCTACACCTTC.

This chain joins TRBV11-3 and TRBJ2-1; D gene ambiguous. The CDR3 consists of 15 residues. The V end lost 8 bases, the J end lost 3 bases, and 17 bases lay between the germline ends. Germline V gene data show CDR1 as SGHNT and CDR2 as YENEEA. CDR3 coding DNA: TGTGCCAGCTTACCTCAGAGGAGATTCTACAATGAGCAGTTCTTC. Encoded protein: CASLPQRRFYNEQFF.

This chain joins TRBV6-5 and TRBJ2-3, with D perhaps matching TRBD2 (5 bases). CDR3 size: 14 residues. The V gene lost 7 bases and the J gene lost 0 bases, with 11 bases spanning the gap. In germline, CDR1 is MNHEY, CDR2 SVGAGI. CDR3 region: CASIGGGSTDTQYF. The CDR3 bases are TGTGCCAGCATCGGCGGAGGAAGCACAGATACGCAGTATTTT.

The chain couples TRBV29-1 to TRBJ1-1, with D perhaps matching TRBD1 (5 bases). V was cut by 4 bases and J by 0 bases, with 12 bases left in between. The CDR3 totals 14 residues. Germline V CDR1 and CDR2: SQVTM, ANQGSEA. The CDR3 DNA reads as TGCAGCGTTGTACAGGTTTCCATGAACACTGAAGCTTTCTTT. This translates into CSVVQVSMNTEAFF.

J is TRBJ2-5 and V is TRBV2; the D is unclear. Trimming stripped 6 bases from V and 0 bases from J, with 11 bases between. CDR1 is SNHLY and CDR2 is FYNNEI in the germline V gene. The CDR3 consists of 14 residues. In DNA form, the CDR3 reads TGTGCCAGCAGCGCCGATTCGTACCAAGAGACCCAGTACTTC. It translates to CASSADSYQETQYF. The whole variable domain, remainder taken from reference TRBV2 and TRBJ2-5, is EPEVTQTPSHQVTQMGQEVILRCVPISNHLYFYWYRQILGQKVEFLVSFYNNEISEKSEIFDDQFSVERPDGSNFTLKIRSTKLEDSAMYFCASSADSYQETQYFGPGTRLLVL.

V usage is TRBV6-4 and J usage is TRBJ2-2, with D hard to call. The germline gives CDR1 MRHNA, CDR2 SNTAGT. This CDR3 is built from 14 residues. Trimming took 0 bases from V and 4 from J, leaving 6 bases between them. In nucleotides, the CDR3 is TGTGCCAGCAGTGACTCGCGAGTCACCGGGGAGCTGTTTTTT. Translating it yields CASSDSRVTGELFF.

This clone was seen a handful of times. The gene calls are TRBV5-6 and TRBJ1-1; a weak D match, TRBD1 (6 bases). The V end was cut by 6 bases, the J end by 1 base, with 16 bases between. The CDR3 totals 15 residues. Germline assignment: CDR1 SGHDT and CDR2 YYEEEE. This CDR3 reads CASTSTGRGNTEAFF. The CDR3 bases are TGTGCCAGCACCTCCACAGGGCGGGGGAACACTGAAGCTTTCTTT.

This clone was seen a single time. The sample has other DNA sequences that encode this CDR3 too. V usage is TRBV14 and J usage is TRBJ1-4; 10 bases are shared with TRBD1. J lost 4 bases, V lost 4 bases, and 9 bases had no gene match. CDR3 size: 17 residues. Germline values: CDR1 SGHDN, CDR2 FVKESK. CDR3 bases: TGTGCCAGCAGCCGCGCGGACAGGGGGAACATTAATGAAAAACTGTTTTTT. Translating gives CASSRADRGNINEKLFF.

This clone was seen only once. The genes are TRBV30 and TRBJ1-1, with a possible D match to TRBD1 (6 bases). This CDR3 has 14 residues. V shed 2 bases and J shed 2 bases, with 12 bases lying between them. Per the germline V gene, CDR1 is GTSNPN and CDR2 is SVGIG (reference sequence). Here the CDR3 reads CAWSKTGFNTEAFF. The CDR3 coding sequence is TGTGCCTGGAGTAAAACAGGGTTCAACACTGAAGCTTTCTTT. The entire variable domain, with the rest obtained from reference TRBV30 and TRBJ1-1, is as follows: SQTIHQWPATLVQPVGSPLSLECTVEGTSNPNLYWYRQAAGRGLQLLFYSVGIGQISSEVPQNLSASRPQDRQFILSSKKLLLSDSGFYLCAWSKTGFNTEAFFGQGTRLTVV.

DNA of the CDR3: TGTGCCAGCAGCATTTCGGACAGGGTTAACACCGGGGAGCTGTTTTTT. Translation gives CASSISDRVNTGELFF. V and J are TRBV9 and TRBJ2-2; 8 bases match TRBD1. J gave up 2 bases and V 4 bases, and 7 bases lay outside the gene matches. The CDR3 consists of 16 residues. Germline V lookup: CDR1 SGDLS, CDR2 YYNGEE.

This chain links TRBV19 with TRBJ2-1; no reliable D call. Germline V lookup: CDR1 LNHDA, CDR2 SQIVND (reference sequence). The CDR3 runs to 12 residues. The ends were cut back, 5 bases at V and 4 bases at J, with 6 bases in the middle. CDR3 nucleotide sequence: TGTGCCAGTAGTTGGGGTTACAATGAGCAGTTCTTC. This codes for CASSWGYNEQFF.

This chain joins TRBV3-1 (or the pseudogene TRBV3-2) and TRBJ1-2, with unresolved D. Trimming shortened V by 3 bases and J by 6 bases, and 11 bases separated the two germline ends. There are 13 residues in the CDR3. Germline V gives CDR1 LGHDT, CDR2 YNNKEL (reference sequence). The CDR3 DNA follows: TGTGCCAGCAGCCAGACGACCAGTCATGGCTACACCTTC. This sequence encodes CASSQTTSHGYTF.

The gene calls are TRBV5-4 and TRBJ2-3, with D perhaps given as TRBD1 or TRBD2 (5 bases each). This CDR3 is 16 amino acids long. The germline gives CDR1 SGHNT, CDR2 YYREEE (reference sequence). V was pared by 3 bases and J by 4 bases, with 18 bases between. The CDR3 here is CASSSELGVVADTQYF. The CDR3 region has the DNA TGTGCCAGCAGCTCCGAGTTGGGGGTCGTGGCAGATACGCAGTATTTT.

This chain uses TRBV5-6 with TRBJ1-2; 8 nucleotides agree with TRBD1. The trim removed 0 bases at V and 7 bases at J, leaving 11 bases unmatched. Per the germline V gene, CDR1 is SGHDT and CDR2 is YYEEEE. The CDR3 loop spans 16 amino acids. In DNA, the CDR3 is TGTGCCAGCAGCTTGGGGCCGGGGCAGGGGGCTAGTGGCTACACCTTC. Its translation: CASSLGPGQGASGYTF.

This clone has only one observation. This CDR3 is CASSDLGTQYF. Written as DNA, the CDR3 is TGTGCCAGCAGTGATCTGGGGACCCAGTACTTC. V and J are TRBV2 and TRBJ2-5, with D hard to call. The V gene's germline CDR1 is SNHLY and CDR2 FYNNEI. The CDR3 runs to 11 residues. The ends were cut back, 3 bases at V and 7 bases at J, with 6 bases in the middle.

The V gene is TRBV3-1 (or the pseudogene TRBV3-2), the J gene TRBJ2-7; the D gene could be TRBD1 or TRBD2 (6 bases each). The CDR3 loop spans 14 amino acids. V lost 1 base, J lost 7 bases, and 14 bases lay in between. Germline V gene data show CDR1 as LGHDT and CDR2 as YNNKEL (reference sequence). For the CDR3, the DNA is TGTGCCAGCAGCCAAGGGGGGGCCTCGGCGGAGCAGTACTTC. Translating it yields CASSQGGASAEQYF.

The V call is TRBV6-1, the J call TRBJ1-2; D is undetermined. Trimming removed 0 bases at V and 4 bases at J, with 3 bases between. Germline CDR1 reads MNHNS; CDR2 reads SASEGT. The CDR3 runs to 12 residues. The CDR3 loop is CASSEAPYGYTF. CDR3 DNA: TGTGCCAGCAGTGAAGCGCCCTATGGCTACACCTTC.

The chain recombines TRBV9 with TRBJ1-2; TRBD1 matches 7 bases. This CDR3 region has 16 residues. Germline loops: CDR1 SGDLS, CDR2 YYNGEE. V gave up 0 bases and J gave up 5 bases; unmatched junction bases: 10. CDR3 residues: CASSVASGDSSYGYTF. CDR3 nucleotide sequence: TGTGCCAGCAGCGTAGCAAGCGGGGACAGCTCGTATGGCTACACCTTC.

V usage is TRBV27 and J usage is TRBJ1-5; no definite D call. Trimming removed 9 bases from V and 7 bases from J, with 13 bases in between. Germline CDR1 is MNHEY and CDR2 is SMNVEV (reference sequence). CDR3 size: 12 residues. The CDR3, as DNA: TGTGCCAGTGGAGTGGGCCTCCAGCCCCAGCATTTT. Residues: CASGVGLQPQHF.

The CDR3 DNA reads TGTGCCAGCAGTTTTACCGGGGAGCTGTTTTTT. Its protein is CASSFTGELFF. The chain combines TRBV12-3 or TRBV12-4 with TRBJ2-2; D gene uncertain. Trimming cost V 3 bases and J 5 bases, with 1 base left between them. The CDR3 is made up of 11 amino acids.